This record covers a single T cell receptor beta chain. There is no known antigen for this receptor. One base away there is no much larger clone; base qualities are not given. In the prospective study, participants were about 18 to 90 years old, resided in about two dozen geographic areas of the United States, and were enrolled through a virtual design. To assign participants to cohorts, the prospective study relied on clinical history that participants themselves reported in a screening survey and a study questionnaire. In the prospective study, whole blood, serum and a nasopharyngeal or oropharyngeal swab were collected from each participant by mobile phlebotomists. Over a roughly two-month period, participants in the prospective study had the option of providing additional blood draws and questionnaires. Before DNA extraction, prospective study blood samples were shipped either frozen or at room temperature.

The sample originates from a study of blood T cell repertoires in COVID-19 (dated by TCRdb to 2020 to 2021). Regarding the complete study: The collaborator samples originated in the United States, Italy and Spain and spanned the acute and convalescent phases of COVID-19. Subjects who had been exposed to COVID-19, were actively infected with it, or had recovered from it provided the deeply sampled blood TCRbeta repertoires that made up the dataset. Sample metadata almost always included a de-identified subject ID, COVID-19 status, age in years and sex. The samples were drawn from the first 160 participants of the ongoing ImmuneRACE study and from 1,254 subjects provided by 6 global collaborators. HLA class I and class II types, where available, came from metadata supplied by the sample provider rather than from assay-based typing. The repertoires were released in a freely available public database meant as a resource for research on the immune response to SARS-CoV-2. The material from the prospective study consisted of cDNA or gDNA derived from T cells, B-cell-depleted T cells, or PBMCs. Study-level results and caveats: The amount of clinical and demographic metadata varied by source and participant and was provided uncurated.

TCRbeta CDR3 regions were amplified from genomic DNA using the immunoSEQ Assay, a bias-controlled multiplex PCR. Under the source paper's analysis protocol: Nucleated cell counts per sample were estimated from amplification of reference gene primers within the assay. Sequence reads were collapsed and filtered to measure the absolute abundance of every unique TCRbeta CDR3 rearrangement. For each sample, productive Simpson clonality was calculated by taking the square root of Simpson's diversity index across productive rearrangements. Drawn from immuneACCESS, this table holds only the in-frame rearrangements with V and J called that TCRdb kept. Clones are partly lost; checked studies trace under half to an unresolved V gene and leave the rest unexplained. V, J and clone size were drawn from that table, and D and trimming were deduced from the DNA. This sample is represented by approximately 220,000 clones; 80% to 90% of them were singletons. The ten most abundant clones make up approximately 3.5% of the sample.

CDR1 and CDR2 are read off the germline V gene as MNHEY and SVGAGI. Including cysteine and phenylalanine, the CDR3 has 12 amino acids. Just CDR3 DNA is preserved here, 36 bases in frame from base 1. Relative to germline, V is 9 bases shorter and J is 5 bases shorter, with 13 bases between their ends. The clonotype was recovered from a young woman in a cohort exposed to, infected with or recovered from COVID-19 (not recorded which). Source material: PBMCs or T cells enriched from blood (not recorded which). The rearranged chain carries TRBV6-5 and TRBJ2-5; TRBD1 is possibly the D segment (6 matching bases). The nucleotide sequence reads TGTGCCAGTTTTGGGGGCGGGGAGACCCAGTACTTC. Translated, it reads CASFGGGETQYF.